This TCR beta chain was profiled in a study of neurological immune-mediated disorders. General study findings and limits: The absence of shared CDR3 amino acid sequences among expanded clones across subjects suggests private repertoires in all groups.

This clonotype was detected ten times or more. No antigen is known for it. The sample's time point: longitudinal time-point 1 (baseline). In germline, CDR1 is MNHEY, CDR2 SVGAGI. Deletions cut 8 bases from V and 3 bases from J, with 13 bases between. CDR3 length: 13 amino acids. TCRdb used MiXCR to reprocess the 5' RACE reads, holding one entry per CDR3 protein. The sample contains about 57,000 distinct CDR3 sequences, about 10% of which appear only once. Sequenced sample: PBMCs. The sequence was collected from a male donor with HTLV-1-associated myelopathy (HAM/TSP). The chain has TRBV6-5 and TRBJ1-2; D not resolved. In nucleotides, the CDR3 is TGTGCCAGCTCCCCGAGGAGCCACTATGGCTACACCTTC. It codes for CASSPRSHYGYTF.